The entry below describes one TCR beta chain. This clonotype was found a few times. Its cognate antigen has yet to be identified. The input lacks base qualities; no much larger clone sits a single base away. From the cysteine through the phenylalanine, the CDR3 covers 18 amino acids. Only the CDR3 region is kept as DNA, spanning 54 bases read in frame from base 1. CDR1 and CDR2 are read off the germline V gene as SGDLS and YYNGEE. The junction shows trimming of 0 bases on V and 5 bases on J, and the gene matches do not reach 11 bases of it. This sample is drawn from a study of T-cell memory formation after mild COVID-19 (TCRdb year 2021). Describing the broader study: TCR sequence clusters from the two donors were largely donor specific. T-cell clones expanding and contracting after mild COVID-19 in a couple of donors were tracked by longitudinal TCRalpha and TCRbeta repertoire sequencing. The cohort comprised two young, previously healthy adult volunteers, one female and one male.

Ficoll-Paque density gradient centrifugation was used to isolate PBMCs. TCRdb shows the sequencer as Illumina NovaSeq 6000. TCRalpha and TCRbeta cDNA libraries were built by 5'RACE with constant-segment primers, adding sample barcodes and unique molecular identifiers. Trizol reagent was used to extract RNA from every sample. Libraries were amplified in two PCR steps, with a second sample barcode and Illumina TruSeq adapters added in the second step. Sequencing of the libraries was done on an Illumina NovaSeq, producing 2 x 150 bp paired-end reads. The authors' analysis ran thus. Demultiplexing of reads and collapsing into UMI-guided consensus sequences were performed with migec v1.2.7. With mixcr v2.1.11, UMI consensuses were aligned to TRA and TRB V and J templates and assembled into clonotypes. Expanded or contracted clonotypes were those called significant by both edgeR and NoisET, with noise models trained on biological replicates. For edgeR calls, the thresholds were a false discovery rate-adjusted p below 0.01 and a log2 fold-change of 1. As an exploratory analysis of dynamics, max-normalized trajectories of the 1000 most abundant clonotypes were examined by PCA with hierarchical clustering. Separately sequenced CD4+ and CD8+ repertoires were used to assign a CD4 or CD8 phenotype to each responding clone. TCRdb trimmed the raw reads at Q25, called clones with MiXCR and kept productive beta chains. Each CDR3 protein gets just one entry, which takes the most common genes and DNA from the rows behind it. TCRdb's processing, not the study's, gives the V and J calls here. The sample data list almost 250,000 distinct CDR3 sequences, and roughly 14% of these were observed just once. Less than 2.5% of the sample is in the top ten clones.

What the work shows at the level of the full study, not this receptor alone: From day 15 to 85, contracting clones showed balanced CD4/CD8 phenotypes, whereas a second wave of clones that expanded from day 15 to 37 leaned towards CD4+. Only two mild cases were covered in the study, and larger cohorts including severe cases with pre-infection samples were considered necessary. Contracting CD4+ clones turned up mainly in the CM and EM memory subsets, whereas EMRA was where CD8+ clones were enriched. The second-wave clones that peaked on day 37 were not confirmed to be SARS-CoV-2 specific. The detection of some responding clones in pre-infection memory suggests that pre-existing cross-reactive memory T cells joined the SARS-CoV-2 response.

The receptor was derived from an adult woman who had mild COVID-19 (a few samples of this study predate the infection). The sample titles of this study are shuffled in the database, so cell type and time point are left out; the donor was told from shared clones. The sequence joins TRBV9 to TRBJ2-1; a stretch of 10 junction bases matches TRBD2. The sample taken for sequencing was PBMCs or a T cell subset sorted from them (not recorded which). The sequenced DNA is TGTGCCAGCAGCGTAGCGGTAGCGGGAGGATATGGGAACAATGAGCAGTTCTTC. It encodes CASSVAVAGGYGNNEQFF.